This T cell receptor beta chain originates from a study of T-cell reconstitution after alpha-beta-depleted transplantation in children. Notes on the study in general: Some patients' high day-60 TCRbeta diversity was traced to surviving recipient T cells and thymic progenitors.

Preparation of the TCRbeta library involved a method that used unique molecular identifiers. TCRdb recomputed calls from the PCR reads with MiXCR, one row per CDR3 protein. Among about 200,000 distinct CDR3 sequences, under 8.5% were seen once, and the ten largest hold 35%. V lost 6 bases and J 6 bases, leaving 15 bases between the germline ends. The CDR3 sequence is 14 residues long. CDR1 is MGHDK and CDR2 is SYGVNS in the germline V gene. This clonotype occurred many times. The antigen remains undetermined. Specimen: PBMCs, mostly from graft donor cells, collected 360 days after TCRalphabeta/CD19-depleted stem cell transplant. The rearrangement joins TRBV25-1 to TRBJ1-5, with D possibly being TRBD1 (6 bases). The receptor comes from a male patient between 2 and 15 years old who had a stem cell transplant for acute myeloid leukemia, so the T cells may come from the graft donor. The CDR3 here is CASSDGGFSQPQHF. CDR3 coding DNA: TGTGCCAGCAGCGATGGGGGCTTTTCTCAGCCCCAGCATTTT.